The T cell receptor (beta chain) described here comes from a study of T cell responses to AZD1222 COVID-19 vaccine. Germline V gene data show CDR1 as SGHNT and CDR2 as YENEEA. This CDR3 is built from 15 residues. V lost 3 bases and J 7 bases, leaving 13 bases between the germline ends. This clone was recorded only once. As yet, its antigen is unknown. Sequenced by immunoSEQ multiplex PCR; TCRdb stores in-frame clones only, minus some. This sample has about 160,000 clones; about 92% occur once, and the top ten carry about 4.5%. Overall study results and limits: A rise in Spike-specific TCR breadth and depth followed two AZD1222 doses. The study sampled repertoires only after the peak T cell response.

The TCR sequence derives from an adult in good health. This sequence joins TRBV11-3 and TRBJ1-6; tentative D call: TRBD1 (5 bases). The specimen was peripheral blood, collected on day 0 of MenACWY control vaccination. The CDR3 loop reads CASSLGTWGNSPLHF. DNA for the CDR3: TGTGCCAGCAGCTTGGGGACCTGGGGGAATTCACCCCTCCACTTT.